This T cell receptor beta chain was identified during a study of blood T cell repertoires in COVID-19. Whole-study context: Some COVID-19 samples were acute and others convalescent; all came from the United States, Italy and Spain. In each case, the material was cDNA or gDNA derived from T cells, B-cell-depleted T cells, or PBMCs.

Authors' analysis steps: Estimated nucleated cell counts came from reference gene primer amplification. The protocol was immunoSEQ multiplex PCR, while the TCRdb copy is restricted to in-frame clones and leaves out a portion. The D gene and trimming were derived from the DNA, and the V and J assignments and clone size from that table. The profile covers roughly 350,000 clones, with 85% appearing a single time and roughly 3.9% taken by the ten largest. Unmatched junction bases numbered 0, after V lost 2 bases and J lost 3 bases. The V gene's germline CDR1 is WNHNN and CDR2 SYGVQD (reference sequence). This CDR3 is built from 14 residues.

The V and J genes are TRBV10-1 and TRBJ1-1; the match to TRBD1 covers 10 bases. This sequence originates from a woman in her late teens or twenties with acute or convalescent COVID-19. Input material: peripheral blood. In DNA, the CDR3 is TGCGCCAGCAGTGAGGGGACAGGGGACACTGAAGCTTTCTTT. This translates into CASSEGTGDTEAFF.